In its sample, the clone carrying this T cell receptor (beta chain) was seen a few times. Its target is unknown. These data belong to a study of T-cell reconstitution after alpha-beta-depleted transplantation in children. Study-level results: Several hundred expanded graft clones reportedly supplied alpha-beta T cells about two months after transplant. T-cell counts and diversity were attributed mostly to newly produced T cells one year after transplant. Day-60 TCRbeta diversity that was high in some patients was derived from surviving recipient T cells and thymic progenitors.

The CDR3 extends over 15 amino acids. The junction had 5 bases not matched to a gene; V was cut back by 1 base and J by 2 bases. Germline V lookup: CDR1 MNHEY, CDR2 SMNVEV (reference sequence). Unique molecular identifiers were used in preparing the TCRbeta library. TCRdb analysed the PCR reads with MiXCR anew, one entry per CDR3 protein. The sample holds just over 950,000 distinct CDR3 sequences, about 29% seen once. The specimen comprised PBMCs, mostly from graft donor cells, sampled 360 days after TCRalphabeta/CD19-depleted stem cell transplant. This chain links TRBV27 with TRBJ2-7; 7 nucleotides align to TRBD1. The TCR was taken from a boy younger than two who had a stem cell transplant for SCID, so the T cells may come from the graft donor. The CDR3 reads CASSLWAGGAYEQYF. The CDR3 DNA reads as TGTGCCAGCAGTTTATGGGCAGGGGGTGCCTACGAGCAGTACTTC.